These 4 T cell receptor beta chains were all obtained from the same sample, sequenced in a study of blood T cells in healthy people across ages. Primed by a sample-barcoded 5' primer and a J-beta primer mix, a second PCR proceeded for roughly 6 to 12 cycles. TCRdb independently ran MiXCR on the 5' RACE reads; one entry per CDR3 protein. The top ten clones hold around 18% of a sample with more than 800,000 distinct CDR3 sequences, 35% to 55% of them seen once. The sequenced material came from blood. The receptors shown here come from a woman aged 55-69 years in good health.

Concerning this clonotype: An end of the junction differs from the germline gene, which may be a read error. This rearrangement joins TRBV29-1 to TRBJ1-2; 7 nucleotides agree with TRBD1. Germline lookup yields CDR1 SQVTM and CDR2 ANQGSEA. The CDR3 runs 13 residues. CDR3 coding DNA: TGTAGCGTTGTACAGGGGATGCGGGATGGCTACACCTTC. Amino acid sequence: CSVVQGMRDGYTF.

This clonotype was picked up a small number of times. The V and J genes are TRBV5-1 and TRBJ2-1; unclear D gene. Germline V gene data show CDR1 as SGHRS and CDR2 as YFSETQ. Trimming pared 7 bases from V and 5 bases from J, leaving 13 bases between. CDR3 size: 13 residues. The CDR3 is CASLENENNEQFF. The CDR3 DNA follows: TGCGCCAGCTTAGAAAACGAAAACAATGAGCAGTTCTTC.

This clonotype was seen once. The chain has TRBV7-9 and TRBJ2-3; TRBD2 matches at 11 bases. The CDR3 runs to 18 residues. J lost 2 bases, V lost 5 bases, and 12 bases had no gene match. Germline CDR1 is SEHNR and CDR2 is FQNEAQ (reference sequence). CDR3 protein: CASSLRRLAGGTTDTQYF. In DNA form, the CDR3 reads TGTGCCAGCAGCCTCCGTCGGCTAGCGGGAGGAACCACAGATACGCAGTATTTT.

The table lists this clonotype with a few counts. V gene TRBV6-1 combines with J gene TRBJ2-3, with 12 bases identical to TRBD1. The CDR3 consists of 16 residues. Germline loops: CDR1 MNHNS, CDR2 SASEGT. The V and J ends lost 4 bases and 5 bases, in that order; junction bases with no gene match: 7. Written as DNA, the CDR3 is TGTGCCAGCAGTGGGGGGACAGGGGGCTGGGAAGATACGCAGTATTTT. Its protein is CASSGGTGGWEDTQYF.